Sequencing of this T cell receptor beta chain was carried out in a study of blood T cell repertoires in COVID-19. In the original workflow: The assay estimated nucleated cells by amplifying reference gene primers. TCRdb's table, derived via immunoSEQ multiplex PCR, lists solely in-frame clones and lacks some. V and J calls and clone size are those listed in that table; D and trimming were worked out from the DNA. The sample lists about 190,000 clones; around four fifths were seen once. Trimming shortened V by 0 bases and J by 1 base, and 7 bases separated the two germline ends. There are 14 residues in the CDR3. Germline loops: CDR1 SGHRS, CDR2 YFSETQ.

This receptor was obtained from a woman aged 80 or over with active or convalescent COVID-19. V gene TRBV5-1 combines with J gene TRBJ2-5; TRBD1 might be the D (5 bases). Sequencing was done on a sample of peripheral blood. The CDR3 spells CASSLATAQETQYF. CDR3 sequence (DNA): TGCGCCAGCAGCTTGGCGACAGCCCAAGAGACCCAGTACTTC.